Listed below are T cell receptor beta chains from one sample, sequenced in a study of blood T cell repertoires in COVID-19. Sequenced by immunoSEQ multiplex PCR; TCRdb stores in-frame clones only, minus some. The profile shows about 170,000 clones, 80% to 90% of them singletons. The specimen sequenced was peripheral blood. These receptors originate from a woman of 80 years or more with acute or convalescent COVID-19. The conserved cysteine and the conserved F or W are not part of the CDR3 here. Each record gives: J gene, V gene, D gene, CDR3 protein. D genes are given only for firm matches.

TRBJ2-2 TRBV7-2 NA ASSLALRDRGLAGGRTGELF
TRBJ1-5 TRBV18 NA ASSPPGLQPQH
TRBJ1-5 TRBV3-1/TRBV3-2 NA ASSPTSNQPQH
TRBJ2-1 TRBV25-1 TRBD2 ASSVLAGGPNEQF
TRBJ2-2 TRBV19 NA ASRLREAVTGELF
TRBJ2-1 TRBV7-9 NA ASSLVFGQGSYNEQF
TRBJ1-5 TRBV28 NA ASSTGHVGNQPQH
TRBJ1-2 TRBV18 TRBD1 ASSPDDRGYGYT
TRBJ1-5 TRBV15 TRBD1 ATSRQDRGDQPQH
TRBJ2-7 TRBV29-1 TRBD1 SVEEGTGFEQY
TRBJ2-1 TRBV19 NA ASSIEAASYNEQF
TRBJ2-5 TRBV28 NA ASSLEETQY
TRBJ2-6 TRBV7-2 TRBD1 ASSRGRTGEGGANVLT
TRBJ2-2 TRBV6-6 TRBD1 ASSGGTGGGTGELF
TRBJ1-1 TRBV15 NA ATSRDTGALGFTEAF
TRBJ1-2 TRBV10-3 NA AIRREDYGYT
TRBJ1-2 TRBV19 TRBD1 ASRTQGADGYT
TRBJ2-6 TRBV28 NA ASSLFTGSGANVLT
TRBJ2-7 TRBV11-2 TRBD2 ASSPGLADPGFEQY
TRBJ1-5 TRBV5-1 NA ASRNRSNQPQH
TRBJ2-2 TRBV24-1 NA ATSDPSGHTGELF
TRBJ2-7 TRBV5-6 TRBD2 ASRTGLAGVYEQY
TRBJ2-2 TRBV5-1 TRBD1 ASSLGIRDRRFTGELF
TRBJ2-7 TRBV6-5 NA ASSNWGESEQY